This TCR beta chain was recorded in a study of T cells in Graves' hyperthyroidism and ophthalmopathy. Absent ophthalmopathy progression within 18 months defined stable Graves' hyperthyroidism. Those with hyperthyroidism were 18 to 65 years old, newly diagnosed, and ill for under 2 months. Using RNA transcripts as the source, TCR beta CDR3 regions were amplified. First-round RT-PCR with HTBI primers amplified the TCR CDR3 region. One entry per CDR3 protein, called by TCRdb with MiXCR from the multiplex PCR reads. The table has some 620,000 distinct CDR3 sequences, 15% to 20% seen once. This clonotype was recorded many times. The sample comprised blood. This clonotype was sampled from a woman aged 30 to 39 with Graves' hyperthyroidism.

The CDR3 protein is CASRLDRISYNEQFF. The CDR3 nucleotides read TGTGCCAGCAGGTTGGACAGGATCTCCTACAATGAGCAGTTCTTC. V usage is TRBV2 and J usage is TRBJ2-1; 7 bases match TRBD1. CDR1 and CDR2 (germline): SNHLY, FYNNEI. This CDR3 is built from 15 residues. The J segment lost 0 bases and the V segment lost 6 bases, leaving 5 bases of the junction unmatched.